This T cell receptor (beta chain) was recovered during a study of cytomegalovirus exposure and HLA in healthy donors. Regarding this clone: Its antigen is currently unknown.

Researchers ran the PCR with 60 Vbeta and 13 Jbeta primers. This table comes from immunoSEQ multiplex PCR, and its TCRdb copy is limited to in-frame clones, with some not included. The table lists around 140,000 clones, approximately 80% of them singletons. Overall study findings and caveats: Analyzed later, association rates of TCRs varied across HLA loci, with DRB1 most and HLA-C fewest. Information on immune exposure was restricted to one variable (CMV serostatus). In vitro data verified a few CMV-associated chains as specific for CMV antigens.

The specimen sequenced was PBMCs. The sequence came from a woman aged 55-75 years in good health and CMV-seronegative.

CDR3 coding DNA: TGTGCCAGCAGCGTACAGGGGGCCCGGGGCACCGGGGAGCTGTTTTTT. It yields the protein CASSVQGARGTGELFF. V is TRBV9 and J is TRBJ2-2; TRBD1 matches 8 bases. With 1 base clipped from V and 4 bases from J, the junction kept 6 bases outside the gene matches. The CDR3 is 16 amino acids. The germline gives CDR1 SGDLS, CDR2 YYNGEE. Based on the CDR3 plus reference TRBV9 and TRBJ2-2, the full variable domain is DSGVTQTPKHLITATGQRVTLRCSPRSGDLSVYWYQQSLDQGLQFLIQYYNGEERAKGNILERFSAQQFPDLHSELNLSSLELGDSALYFCASSVQGARGTGELFFGEGSRLTVL.